The 17 T cell receptor beta chains listed next were all sequenced from one sample in a study of blood T cell repertoires in COVID-19. The assay was immunoSEQ multiplex PCR, and TCRdb's table has in-frame clones only and misses some. The repertoire holds tens of thousands of clones, with approximately 89% as singletons. Sequencing input: peripheral blood. These receptors all stem from a human donor in a cohort sampled during active COVID-19.

The chain employs TRBV9 and TRBJ2-6; 13 nucleotides align to TRBD2. Per the germline V gene, CDR1 is SGDLS and CDR2 is YYNGEE. The trim removed 3 bases at V and 3 bases at J, leaving 9 bases unmatched. The CDR3 loop spans 19 amino acids. In DNA, the CDR3 is TGTGCCAGCAGCGCGACCACTAGCGGGAGGGCCTATGGGGCCAACGTCCTGACTTTC. Amino acids: CASSATTSGRAYGANVLTF.

The chain employs TRBV19 and TRBJ2-3, with 9 bases that match TRBD2. This CDR3 is 17 amino acids long. Germline V CDR1 and CDR2: LNHDA, SQIVND (reference sequence). Losses at the gene ends were 3 bases for V and 1 base for J; bases not matched to a gene: 8. CDR3 coding DNA: TGTGCCAGTAGTATTTCGGCGGGAGGGCGGGGCACAGATACGCAGTATTTT. Protein product: CASSISAGGRGTDTQYF. The full variable domain, its missing parts supplied by reference TRBV19 and TRBJ2-3, is DGGITQSPKYLFRKEGQNVTLSCEQNLNHDAMYWYRQDPGQGLRLIYYSQIVNDFQKGDIAEGYSVSREKKESFPLTVTSAQKNPTAFYLCASSISAGGRGTDTQYFGPGTRLTVL.

The chain links TRBV30 to TRBJ2-5; 9 nucleotides align to TRBD1. Germline V gives CDR1 GTSNPN, CDR2 SVGIG (reference sequence). The J segment lost 2 bases and the V segment lost 4 bases, leaving 8 bases of the junction unmatched. The CDR3 extends over 15 amino acids. This CDR3 is CAWKGPDRGQETQYF. The CDR3 region has the DNA TGTGCCTGGAAGGGTCCCGACAGGGGGCAAGAGACCCAGTACTTC.

This chain connects TRBV9 to TRBJ1-1; TRBD1 matches 8 bases. V lost 4 bases to trimming and J lost 1 base; unmatched junction nucleotides: 6. This CDR3 has 15 amino acids. Germline lookup yields CDR1 SGDLS and CDR2 YYNGEE. CDR3 DNA: TGTGCCAGCAGCTTGACAGGGGTAAAGAACACTGAAGCTTTCTTT. Its translation is CASSLTGVKNTEAFF.

The V gene is TRBV19, the J gene TRBJ2-1; 7 bases align to TRBD1. Trimming took 5 bases from V and 8 from J; bases not matched to a gene: 6. The V gene's germline CDR1 is LNHDA and CDR2 SQIVND (reference sequence). This CDR3 contains 13 residues. CDR3 protein: CASSVQGLDEQFF. CDR3 sequence (DNA): TGTGCCAGTAGTGTACAGGGGTTAGATGAGCAGTTCTTC.

The table lists this clone with a few counts. The rearrangement uses TRBV4-3 and TRBJ1-5; D gene uncertain. The CDR3 contains 16 residues. Germline lookup yields CDR1 LGHNA and CDR2 YSLEER. V was pared by 0 bases and J by 0 bases, with 9 bases between. DNA of the CDR3: TGCGCCAGCAGCCAAGAACATGGCTTTAGCAATCAGCCCCAGCATTTT. Encoded protein: CASSQEHGFSNQPQHF.

The chain uses TRBV15 and TRBJ2-1; 13 nucleotides align to TRBD2. V dropped 8 bases and J dropped 9; count of bases not matched to a gene: 10. This CDR3 comprises 15 residues. Germline loops: CDR1 LNHNV, CDR2 YYDKDF (reference sequence). CDR3 amino acids: CATGLTSGRAGEQFF. The DNA for the CDR3 is TGTGCCACCGGATTAACTAGCGGGAGGGCCGGTGAGCAGTTCTTC. The full variable domain, completed using reference TRBV15 and TRBJ2-1, is DAMVIQNPRYQVTQFGKPVTLSCSQTLNHNVMYWYQQKSSQAPKLLFHYYDKDFNNEADTPDNFQSRRPNTSFCFLDIRSPGLGDTAMYLCATGLTSGRAGEQFFGPGTRLTVL.

V is TRBV5-4 and J is TRBJ2-7; no definite D call. Germline V gene data show CDR1 as SGHNT and CDR2 as YYREEE (reference sequence). CDR3 length equals 16 residues. Deletions cut 0 bases from V and 2 bases from J, with 15 bases between. The CDR3 loop is CASSLGIPTGTYEQYF. The CDR3 region has the DNA TGTGCCAGCAGCTTGGGCATCCCTACCGGTACCTACGAGCAGTACTTC.

The chain combines TRBV5-4 with TRBJ1-1; 8 positions agree with TRBD1. Trimming took 3 bases from V and 4 from J; bases not matched to a gene: 8. The germline CDR1 and CDR2 sequences are SGHNT and YYREEE (reference sequence). The CDR3 totals 15 residues. The CDR3 protein is CASSYTRGRGTEAFF. In DNA form, the CDR3 reads TGTGCCAGCAGCTACACCAGGGGGCGGGGCACTGAAGCTTTCTTT.

The rearrangement joins TRBV2 to TRBJ2-2; TRBD1 matches 8 bases. Per the germline V gene, CDR1 is SNHLY and CDR2 is FYNNEI. This CDR3 is 15 amino acids long. The J segment lost 2 bases and the V segment lost 5 bases, leaving 4 bases of the junction unmatched. The CDR3 coding sequence is TGTGCCAGCAGTTACAGGGGGAGAAACACCGGGGAGCTGTTTTTT. It codes for CASSYRGRNTGELFF.

V gene TRBV4-1 combines with J gene TRBJ1-1; tentative D call: TRBD1 (6 bases). CDR1 and CDR2 from the germline V gene are MGHRA and YSYEKL. V was trimmed by 2 bases and J by 6 bases, leaving 13 bases between them. The CDR3 is made up of 14 amino acids. As DNA, the CDR3 is TGCGCCAGCAGCCAAAGCACAGGGCGGTCTGAAGCTTTCTTT. This translates into CASSQSTGRSEAFF.

This clone occurred a few times. The chain employs TRBV12-3 or TRBV12-4 and TRBJ1-1, with D tentatively TRBD1 (6 bases). Trimming took off 3 bases at V and 11 bases at J, with 16 bases between the two ends. This CDR3 region has 13 residues. The chain's CDR3 is CASSFEDGQSAFF. The CDR3 DNA reads TGTGCCAGCAGTTTCGAAGACGGACAGTCGGCTTTCTTT.

Regarding this clone: Other DNA sequences in this sample translate to the same CDR3. This chain joins TRBV7-3 and TRBJ2-1; 11 bases match TRBD2. The junction had 1 base not matched to a gene; V was cut back by 2 bases and J by 4 bases. The CDR3 contains 15 residues. Germline V gene sequence: CDR1 SGHTA, CDR2 FQGTGA. The CDR3 coding sequence is TGTGCCAGCAGCTTATTAGCGGGGGGGTACAATGAGCAGTTCTTC. Protein: CASSLLAGGYNEQFF.

V and J are TRBV7-2 and TRBJ2-7; D is uncertain. CDR1 and CDR2 (germline): SGHTA, FQGNSA. Trimming shortened V by 0 bases and J by 0 bases, and 9 bases separated the two germline ends. The length of the CDR3 is 15 residues. DNA for the CDR3: TGTGCCAGCAGCTTAGCTTACGGTAGCTCCTACGAGCAGTACTTC. Its protein is CASSLAYGSSYEQYF.

CDR3 coding DNA: TGTGCCAGTAGAGCTAGGGGGCGGAAGGCCAGCTCCTACAATGAGCAGTTCTTC. This encodes CASRARGRKASSYNEQFF. This rearrangement joins TRBV19 to TRBJ2-1, with 7 bases matching TRBD1. The germline CDR1 and CDR2 sequences are LNHDA and SQIVND (reference sequence). This CDR3 spans 18 amino acids. Germline trimming cut 6 bases from V and 0 bases from J; bases unmatched to any gene: 14.

The chain combines TRBV19 with TRBJ1-3; no firm D call. The CDR3 is 13 amino acids. Germline CDR1 and CDR2: LNHDA and SQIVND (reference sequence). Trimming cost V 7 bases and J 7 bases, with 14 bases left between them. This CDR3 reads CASTNRNTNTIYF. CDR3 in DNA: TGTGCCAGTACGAACCGCAATACTAACACCATATATTTT.

CDR3 residues: CASSLRGADTQYF. Written as DNA, the CDR3 is TGTGCCAGCAGCCTCCGGGGGGCAGATACGCAGTATTTT. V gene TRBV13 combines with J gene TRBJ2-3; TRBD2 matches 7 bases. CDR1 and CDR2 from the germline V gene are PRHDT and FYEKMQ (reference sequence). J lost 4 bases, V lost 5 bases, and 3 bases had no gene match. This CDR3 contains 13 residues.